Below are 14 T cell receptor beta chains sequenced from a single sample in a study of blood T cell repertoires in COVID-19. Profiled with immunoSEQ multiplex PCR; TCRdb holds only in-frame clones, not every one. This sample has 310,000 or so clones, with around nine tenths found just once. Specimen: peripheral blood. These receptors all come from a man in his 70s with acute or convalescent COVID-19.

This chain connects TRBV9 to TRBJ1-2; 8 positions agree with TRBD1. CDR3 length: 14 amino acids. The V gene's germline CDR1 is SGDLS and CDR2 YYNGEE. J was trimmed by 4 bases and V by 3 bases; bases with no gene match: 5. The CDR3 sequence is CASSGRQGIYGYTF. DNA for the CDR3: TGTGCCAGCAGCGGACGACAGGGGATCTATGGCTACACCTTC.

The V gene is TRBV27, the J gene TRBJ2-7, with TRBD2 identical over 7 bases. The ends lost 3 bases at V and 0 bases at J; junction bases unmatched: 5. The CDR3 consists of 15 residues. Germline CDR1 reads MNHEY; CDR2 reads SMNVEV (reference sequence). CDR3 loop: CASSFQRTSSYEQYF. The CDR3 DNA reads TGTGCCAGCAGTTTCCAACGGACTAGCTCCTACGAGCAGTACTTC.

The chain joins TRBV11-2 to TRBJ2-2, with D perhaps matching TRBD2 (6 bases). The V end lost 2 bases, the J end lost 0 bases, and 13 bases lay between the germline ends. Per the germline V gene, CDR1 is SGHAT and CDR2 is FQNNGV. CDR3 size: 17 residues. CDR3 sequence: CASSLMGLRTNTGELFF. The DNA for the CDR3 is TGTGCCAGCAGCTTAATGGGACTTCGGACGAACACCGGGGAGCTGTTTTTT.

This chain links TRBV7-6 with TRBJ1-6, with 7 bases that match TRBD1. The CDR3 contains 15 residues. Trimming cost V 5 bases and J 8 bases; bases outside gene matches: 9. Germline CDR1 is SGHVS and CDR2 is FNYEAQ. CDR3 nucleotides: TGTGCCAGCAGCCAGGGACAGCCTGGGGATTCACCCCTCCACTTT. Translation gives CASSQGQPGDSPLHF.

The chain uses TRBV3-1 (or the pseudogene TRBV3-2) and TRBJ1-4; no firm D call. Deletions cut 1 base from V and 8 bases from J, with 11 bases between. Germline-derived CDR1 and CDR2 are LGHDT and YNNKEL (reference sequence). The CDR3 runs to 14 residues. The CDR3 reads CASSQGGRYEKLFF. CDR3 in DNA: TGTGCCAGCAGCCAAGGAGGCCGTTACGAAAAACTGTTTTTT.

This clone occurred many times. J is TRBJ2-3 and V is TRBV7-2; 9 bases are shared with TRBD2. Germline V gives CDR1 SGHTA, CDR2 FQGNSA. This CDR3 comprises 17 residues. Germline trimming cut 7 bases from V and 3 bases from J; bases unmatched to any gene: 14. The DNA of the CDR3 is TGTGCCAGCAAAAAGCTAGCGGGAAGGGGGAGGACAGATACGCAGTATTTT. Translating it yields CASKKLAGRGRTDTQYF.

The chain combines TRBV13 with TRBJ2-5, with a possible D match to TRBD2 (5 bases). Germline values: CDR1 PRHDT, CDR2 FYEKMQ (reference sequence). CDR3 length: 14 residues. V was shortened by 4 bases and J by 0 bases, with 9 bases between the two germline ends. CDR3 sequence: CASSSTTYQETQYF. The CDR3 DNA reads as TGTGCCAGCAGCTCGACTACCTACCAAGAGACCCAGTACTTC. The entire variable domain, with the rest obtained from reference TRBV13 and TRBJ2-5, is as follows: AAGVIQSPRHLIKEKRETATLKCYPIPRHDTVYWYQQGPGQDPQFLISFYEKMQSDKGSIPDRFSAQQFSDYHSELNMSSLELGDSALYFCASSSTTYQETQYFGPGTRLLVL.

The chain carries TRBV7-7 and TRBJ2-5; D might be TRBD1 (6 bases). Germline V lookup: CDR1 SSHAT, CDR2 FNYEAQ (reference sequence). The CDR3 is made up of 13 amino acids. V dropped 5 bases and J dropped 5 bases, with 12 bases sitting between them. The CDR3 DNA reads TGTGCCAGCAGCCCATGGACAGCGGAGACCCAGTACTTC. It encodes CASSPWTAETQYF.

This clone was observed a handful of times. V and J are TRBV4-3 and TRBJ2-2; no clear D. Germline V lookup: CDR1 LGHNA, CDR2 YSLEER. The CDR3 is 17 residues long. V lost 6 bases and J 0 bases, leaving 17 bases between the germline ends. CDR3 protein: CASSLNVESANTGELFF. CDR3 DNA: TGCGCCAGCAGTCTCAACGTTGAGTCCGCGAACACCGGGGAGCTGTTTTTT.

The V and J genes are TRBV15 and TRBJ2-7, with 10 bases that match TRBD1. CDR3 size: 14 residues. The germline V gene has CDR1 LNHNV and CDR2 YYDKDF (reference sequence). The ends lost 5 bases at V and 7 bases at J; junction bases unmatched: 8. CDR3 in DNA: TGTGCCACCAGCGACCGACAGGGGGCGGGAGAGCAGTACTTC. It translates to CATSDRQGAGEQYF.

The chain is built from TRBV19 and TRBJ1-6, with 7 bases identical to TRBD1. CDR3 length: 13 amino acids. Trimming took 9 bases from V and 8 from J; bases not matched to a gene: 7. Germline CDR1 is LNHDA and CDR2 is SQIVND (reference sequence). The CDR3 sequence is CASQGGADSPLHF. Written as DNA, the CDR3 is TGTGCCAGCCAAGGGGGCGCCGATTCACCCCTCCACTTT. Full variable domain (outside the CDR3, taken from reference TRBV19 and TRBJ1-6): DGGITQSPKYLFRKEGQNVTLSCEQNLNHDAMYWYRQDPGQGLRLIYYSQIVNDFQKGDIAEGYSVSREKKESFPLTVTSAQKNPTAFYLCASQGGADSPLHFGNGTRLTVT.

The rearrangement uses TRBV11-2 and TRBJ2-1; the D gene is possibly TRBD1 (6 bases). V gave up 6 bases and J gave up 3 bases, with 12 bases separating them. The CDR3 length is 14 residues. Germline CDR1 and CDR2: SGHAT and FQNNGV. Here the CDR3 DNA reads TGTGCCAGCAGGATAGGACAGCACTACAATGAGCAGTTCTTC. Amino acid sequence: CASRIGQHYNEQFF.

This clone came up once. The rearrangement uses TRBV6-2 or TRBV6-3 and TRBJ2-7; no definite D call. The CDR3 sequence is 16 residues long. The V gene's germline CDR1 is MNHEY and CDR2 SVGEGT. V lost 4 bases and J 7 bases, leaving 23 bases between the germline ends. The CDR3 region is CASSFPSNNQELEQYF. The DNA of the CDR3 is TGTGCCAGCAGTTTCCCCTCGAACAACCAGGAATTGGAGCAGTACTTC.

The rearrangement joins TRBV29-1 to TRBJ2-1, with 7 nucleotides matching TRBD2. J was trimmed by 7 bases and V by 8 bases; bases with no gene match: 8. The germline V gene has CDR1 SQVTM and CDR2 ANQGSEA. This CDR3 region has 12 residues. The DNA for the CDR3 is TGCAGCCCCAAGACAGCGGGGAATGAGCAGTTCTTC. Amino acids: CSPKTAGNEQFF.